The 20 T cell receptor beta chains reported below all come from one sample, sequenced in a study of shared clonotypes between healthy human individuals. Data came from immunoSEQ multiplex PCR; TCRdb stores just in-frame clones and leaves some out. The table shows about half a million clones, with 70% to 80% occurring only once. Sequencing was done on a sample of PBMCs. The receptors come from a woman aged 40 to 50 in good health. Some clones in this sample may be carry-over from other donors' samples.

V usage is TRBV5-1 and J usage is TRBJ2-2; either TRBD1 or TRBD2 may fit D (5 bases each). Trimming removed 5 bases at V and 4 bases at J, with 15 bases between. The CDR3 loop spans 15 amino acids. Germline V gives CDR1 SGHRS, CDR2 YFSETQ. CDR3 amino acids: CASRTGTVVTGELFF. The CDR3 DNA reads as TGCGCCAGCAGAACCGGGACGGTAGTCACCGGGGAGCTGTTTTTT.

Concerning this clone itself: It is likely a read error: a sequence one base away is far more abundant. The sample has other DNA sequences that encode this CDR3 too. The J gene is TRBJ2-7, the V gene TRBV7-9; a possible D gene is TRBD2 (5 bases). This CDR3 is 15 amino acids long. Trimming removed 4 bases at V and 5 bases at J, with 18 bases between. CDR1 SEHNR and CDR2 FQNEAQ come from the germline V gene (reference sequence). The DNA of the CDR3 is TGTGCCAGCAGCTCTCCATCGGTGGGAGCAGACGAGCAGTACTTC. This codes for CASSSPSVGADEQYF.

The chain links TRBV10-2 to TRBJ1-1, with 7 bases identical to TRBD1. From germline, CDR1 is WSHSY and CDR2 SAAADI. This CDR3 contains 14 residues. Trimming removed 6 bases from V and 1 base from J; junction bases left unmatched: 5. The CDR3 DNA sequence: TGCGCCAGCAGGGGACAGTTGACGAACACTGAAGCTTTCTTT. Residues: CASRGQLTNTEAFF.

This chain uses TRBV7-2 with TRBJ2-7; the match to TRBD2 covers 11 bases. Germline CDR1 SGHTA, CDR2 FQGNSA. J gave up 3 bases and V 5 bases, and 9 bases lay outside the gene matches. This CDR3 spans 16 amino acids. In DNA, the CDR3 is TGTGCCAGCAGCGTAACCTCCGGGACTAGCGGCTACGAGCAGTACTTC. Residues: CASSVTSGTSGYEQYF.

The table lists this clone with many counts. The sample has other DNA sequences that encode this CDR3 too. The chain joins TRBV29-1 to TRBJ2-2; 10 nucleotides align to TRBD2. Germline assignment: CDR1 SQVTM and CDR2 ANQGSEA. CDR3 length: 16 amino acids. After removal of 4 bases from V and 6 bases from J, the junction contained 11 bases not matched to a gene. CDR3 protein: CSVGASGSLLSGELFF. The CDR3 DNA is TGCAGCGTTGGGGCTAGCGGGAGCCTCTTGTCCGGGGAGCTGTTTTTT.

This CDR3 reads CASIRGSGRYEQYF. The CDR3 bases are TGTGCCAGCATTCGGGGTAGCGGGAGGTACGAGCAGTACTTC. The rearrangement uses TRBV21-1 and TRBJ2-7; TRBD2, the table's D call, was not compared with the DNA. TRBV21-1 is termed a pseudogene. The CDR3 covers 14 residues.

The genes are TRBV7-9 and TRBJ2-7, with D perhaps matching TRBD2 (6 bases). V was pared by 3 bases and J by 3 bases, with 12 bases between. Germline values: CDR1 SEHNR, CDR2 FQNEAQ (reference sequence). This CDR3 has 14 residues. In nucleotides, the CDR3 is TGTGCCAGCAGCTTGGGGGGACTTAACTACGAGCAGTACTTC. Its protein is CASSLGGLNYEQYF.

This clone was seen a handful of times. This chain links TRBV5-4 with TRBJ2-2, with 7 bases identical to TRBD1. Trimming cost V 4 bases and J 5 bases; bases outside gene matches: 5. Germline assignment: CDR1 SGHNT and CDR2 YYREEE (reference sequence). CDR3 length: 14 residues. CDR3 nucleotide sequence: TGTGCCAGCAGCGTCGGGACAGCTACCGGGGAGCTGTTTTTT. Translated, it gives CASSVGTATGELFF.

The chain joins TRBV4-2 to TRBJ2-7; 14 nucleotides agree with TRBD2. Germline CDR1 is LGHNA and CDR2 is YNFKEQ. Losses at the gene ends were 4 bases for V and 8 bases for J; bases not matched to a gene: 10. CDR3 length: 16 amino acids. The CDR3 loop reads CASSLAGTSGSIKQYF. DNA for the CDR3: TGTGCCAGCAGCCTTGCCGGGACTAGCGGGAGTATCAAGCAGTACTTC.

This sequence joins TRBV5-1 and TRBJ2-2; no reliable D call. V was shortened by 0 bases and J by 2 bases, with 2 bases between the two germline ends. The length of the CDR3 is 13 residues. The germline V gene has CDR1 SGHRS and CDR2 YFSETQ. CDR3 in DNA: TGCGCCAGCAGCTTGGGTAACACCGGGGAGCTGTTTTTT. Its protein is CASSLGNTGELFF.

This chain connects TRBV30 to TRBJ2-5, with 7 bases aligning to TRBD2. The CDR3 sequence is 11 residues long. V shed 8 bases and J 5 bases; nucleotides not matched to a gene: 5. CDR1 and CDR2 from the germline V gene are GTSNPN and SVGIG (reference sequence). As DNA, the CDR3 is TGTGCCGGAGCACTAGCGGAGACCCAGTACTTC. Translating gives CAGALAETQYF.

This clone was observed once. This CDR3 reads CASTPWERFRDTEAFF. For the CDR3, the DNA is TGTGCCAGCACCCCCTGGGAGAGGTTCAGAGACACTGAAGCTTTCTTT. The chain joins TRBV5-5 to TRBJ1-1; D gene uncertain. Deletions cut 6 bases from V and 3 bases from J, with 21 bases between. Per germline, CDR1 SGHKS and CDR2 YYEKEE (reference sequence). The CDR3 has 16 amino acids.

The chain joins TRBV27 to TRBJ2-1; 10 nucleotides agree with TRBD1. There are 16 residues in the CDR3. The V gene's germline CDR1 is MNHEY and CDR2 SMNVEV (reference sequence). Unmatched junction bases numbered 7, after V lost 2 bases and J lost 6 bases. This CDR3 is CASSLAGTGEFNEQFF. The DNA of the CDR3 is TGTGCCAGCAGTTTAGCCGGGACAGGGGAGTTCAATGAGCAGTTCTTC.

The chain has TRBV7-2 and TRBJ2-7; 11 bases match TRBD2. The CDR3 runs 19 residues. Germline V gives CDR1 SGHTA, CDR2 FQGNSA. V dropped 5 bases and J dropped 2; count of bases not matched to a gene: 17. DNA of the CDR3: TGTGCCAGCAGCCCCCCTGGGACTAGCGGAGCTTACCCCCCCTACGAGCAGTACTTC. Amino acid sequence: CASSPPGTSGAYPPYEQYF.

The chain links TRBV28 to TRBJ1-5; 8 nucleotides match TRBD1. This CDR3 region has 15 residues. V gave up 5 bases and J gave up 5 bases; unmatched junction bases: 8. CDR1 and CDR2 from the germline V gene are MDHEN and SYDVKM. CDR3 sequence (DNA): TGTGCCAGCAGTGGACAGGGCCGGGGGGATCAGCCCCAGCATTTT. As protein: CASSGQGRGDQPQHF.

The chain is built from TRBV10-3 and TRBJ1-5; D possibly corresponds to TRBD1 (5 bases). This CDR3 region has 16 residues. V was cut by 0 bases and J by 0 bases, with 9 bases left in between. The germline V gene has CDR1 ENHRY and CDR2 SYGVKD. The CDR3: CAISESGRGSNQPQHF. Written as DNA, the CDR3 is TGTGCCATCAGTGAGTCGGGGAGGGGTAGCAATCAGCCCCAGCATTTT.

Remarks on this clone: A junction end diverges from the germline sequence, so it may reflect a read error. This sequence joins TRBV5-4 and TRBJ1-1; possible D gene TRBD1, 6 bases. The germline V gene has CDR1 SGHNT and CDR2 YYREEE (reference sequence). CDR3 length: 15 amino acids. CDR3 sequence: CASSRRGGGNTEAFF. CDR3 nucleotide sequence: TGCGCCAGCAGCCGCCGGGGGGGCGGGAACACTGAAGCTTTCTTT.

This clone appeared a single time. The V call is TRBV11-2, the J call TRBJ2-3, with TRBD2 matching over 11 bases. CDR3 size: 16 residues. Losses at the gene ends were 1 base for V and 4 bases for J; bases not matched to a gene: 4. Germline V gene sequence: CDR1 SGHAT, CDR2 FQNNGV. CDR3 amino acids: CASSLGIAGGSDTQYF. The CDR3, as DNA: TGTGCCAGCAGCTTAGGAATAGCGGGAGGGTCAGATACGCAGTATTTT. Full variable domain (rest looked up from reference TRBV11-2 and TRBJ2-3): EAGVAQSPRYKIIEKRQSVAFWCNPISGHATLYWYQQILGQGPKLLIQFQNNGVVDDSQLPKDRFSAERLKGVDSTLKIQPAKLEDSAVYLCASSLGIAGGSDTQYFGPGTRLTVL.

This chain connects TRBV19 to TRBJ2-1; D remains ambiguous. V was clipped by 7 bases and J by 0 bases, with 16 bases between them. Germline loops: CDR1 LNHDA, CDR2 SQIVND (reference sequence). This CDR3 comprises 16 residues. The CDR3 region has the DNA TGTGCCAGTAAACTCCGTCCCGGAAGCTCCTACAATGAGCAGTTCTTC. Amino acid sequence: CASKLRPGSSYNEQFF.

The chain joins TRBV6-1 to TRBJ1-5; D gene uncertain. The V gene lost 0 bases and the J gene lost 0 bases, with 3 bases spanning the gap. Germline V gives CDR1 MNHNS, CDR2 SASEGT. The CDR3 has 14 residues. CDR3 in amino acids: CASSEAYSNQPQHF. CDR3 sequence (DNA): TGTGCCAGCAGTGAAGCGTATAGCAATCAGCCCCAGCATTTT.